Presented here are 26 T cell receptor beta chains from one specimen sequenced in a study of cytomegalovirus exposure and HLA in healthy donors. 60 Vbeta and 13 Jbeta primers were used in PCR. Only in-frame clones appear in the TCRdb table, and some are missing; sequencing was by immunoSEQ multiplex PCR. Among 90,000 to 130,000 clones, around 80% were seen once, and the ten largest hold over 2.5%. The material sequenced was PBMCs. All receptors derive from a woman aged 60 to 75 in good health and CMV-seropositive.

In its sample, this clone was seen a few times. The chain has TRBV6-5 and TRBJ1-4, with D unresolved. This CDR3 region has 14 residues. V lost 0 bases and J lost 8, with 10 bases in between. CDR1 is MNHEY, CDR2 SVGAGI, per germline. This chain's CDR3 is CASSYSGPWEKLFF. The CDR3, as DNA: TGTGCCAGCAGTTACTCGGGCCCTTGGGAAAAACTGTTTTTT.

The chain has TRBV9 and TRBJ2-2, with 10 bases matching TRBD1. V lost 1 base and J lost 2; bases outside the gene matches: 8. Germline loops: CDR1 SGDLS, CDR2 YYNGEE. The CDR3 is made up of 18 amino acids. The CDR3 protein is CASSVRQGATGNTGELFF. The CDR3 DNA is TGTGCCAGCAGCGTACGACAGGGGGCGACGGGAAACACCGGGGAGCTGTTTTTT.

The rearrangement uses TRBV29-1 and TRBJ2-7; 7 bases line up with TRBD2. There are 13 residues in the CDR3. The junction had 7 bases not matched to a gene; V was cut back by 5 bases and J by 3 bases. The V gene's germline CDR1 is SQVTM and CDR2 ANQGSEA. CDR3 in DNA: TGCAGCGTTCTGGAGGCTAGCGGCTACGAGCAGTACTTC. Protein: CSVLEASGYEQYF.

The CDR3 here is CASSEPQTGTGSYEQYF. CDR3 nucleotide sequence: TGTGCCAGCAGTGAGCCTCAGACCGGGACAGGGTCCTACGAGCAGTACTTC. The rearrangement links TRBV2 to TRBJ2-7; 9 bases match TRBD1. The J segment lost 1 base and the V segment lost 3 bases, leaving 10 bases of the junction unmatched. Looked up from germline, CDR1 is SNHLY and CDR2 is FYNNEI. This CDR3 region has 17 residues.

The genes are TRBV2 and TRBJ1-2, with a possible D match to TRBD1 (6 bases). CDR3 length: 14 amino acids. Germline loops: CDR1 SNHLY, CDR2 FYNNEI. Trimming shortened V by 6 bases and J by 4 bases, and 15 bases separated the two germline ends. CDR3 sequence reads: CASSQGFGVYGYTF. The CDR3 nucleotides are TGTGCCAGCAGCCAGGGGTTTGGTGTCTATGGCTACACCTTC. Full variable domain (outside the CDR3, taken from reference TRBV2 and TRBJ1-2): EPEVTQTPSHQVTQMGQEVILRCVPISNHLYFYWYRQILGQKVEFLVSFYNNEISEKSEIFDDQFSVERPDGSNFTLKIRSTKLEDSAMYFCASSQGFGVYGYTFGSGTRLTVV.

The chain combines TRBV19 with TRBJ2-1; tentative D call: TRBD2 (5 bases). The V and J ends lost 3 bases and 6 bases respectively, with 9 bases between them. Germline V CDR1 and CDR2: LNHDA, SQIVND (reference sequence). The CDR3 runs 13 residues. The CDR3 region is CASSIVASNEQFF. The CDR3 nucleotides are TGTGCCAGTAGTATTGTAGCGAGCAATGAGCAGTTCTTC.

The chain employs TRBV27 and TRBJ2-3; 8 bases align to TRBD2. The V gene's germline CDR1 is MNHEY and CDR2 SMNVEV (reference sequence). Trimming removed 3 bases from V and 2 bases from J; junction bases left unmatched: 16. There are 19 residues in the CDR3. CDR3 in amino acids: CASSFTSSVSGTYTDTQYF. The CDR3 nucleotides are TGTGCCAGCAGTTTTACGTCCTCTGTTAGCGGGACTTACACAGATACGCAGTATTTT.

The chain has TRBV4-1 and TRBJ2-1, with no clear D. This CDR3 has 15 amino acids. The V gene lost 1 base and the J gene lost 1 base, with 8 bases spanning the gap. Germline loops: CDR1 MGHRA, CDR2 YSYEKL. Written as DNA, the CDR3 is TGCGCCAGCAGCCAAGCCCCGGTTTCCTACAATGAGCAGTTCTTC. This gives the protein CASSQAPVSYNEQFF.

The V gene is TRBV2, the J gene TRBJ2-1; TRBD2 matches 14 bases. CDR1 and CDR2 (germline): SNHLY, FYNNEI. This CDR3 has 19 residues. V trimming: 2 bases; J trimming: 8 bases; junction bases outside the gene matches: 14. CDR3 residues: CASSESVSGLAGEGHEQFF. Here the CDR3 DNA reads TGTGCCAGCAGTGAATCTGTTTCGGGACTAGCGGGAGAGGGCCATGAGCAGTTCTTC.

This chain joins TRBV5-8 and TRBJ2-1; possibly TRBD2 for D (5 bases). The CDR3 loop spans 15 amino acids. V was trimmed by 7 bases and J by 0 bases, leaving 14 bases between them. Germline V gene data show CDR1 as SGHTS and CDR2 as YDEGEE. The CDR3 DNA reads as TGTGCCAGCCGTCCCCGGGATCTCTCCTACAATGAGCAGTTCTTC. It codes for CASRPRDLSYNEQFF.

The CDR3 nucleotides read TGTGCCAGCAGCTTGGTATTCTCCGGGTTGGTATCCGGGGAGCTGTTTTTT. This gives the protein CASSLVFSGLVSGELFF. This chain connects TRBV5-4 to TRBJ2-2; D uncertain. This CDR3 is 17 amino acids long. V was clipped by 0 bases and J by 6 bases, with 18 bases between them. Germline CDR1 SGHNT, CDR2 YYREEE (reference sequence). Full variable domain (missing parts from reference TRBV5-4 and TRBJ2-2): ETGVTQSPTHLIKTRGQQVTLRCSSQSGHNTVSWYQQALGQGPQFIFQYYREEENGRGNFPPRFSGLQFPNYSSELNVNALELDDSALYLCASSLVFSGLVSGELFFGEGSRLTVL.

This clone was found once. As DNA, the CDR3 is TGTGCCAGCAGCGTTTGGACAGGGGGAAACACTGAAGCTTTCTTT. Translated: CASSVWTGGNTEAFF. The chain has TRBV9 and TRBJ1-1, with TRBD1 matching 10 bases. Germline V lookup: CDR1 SGDLS, CDR2 YYNGEE. The CDR3 length is 15 residues. The trim removed 2 bases at V and 2 bases at J, leaving 3 bases unmatched.

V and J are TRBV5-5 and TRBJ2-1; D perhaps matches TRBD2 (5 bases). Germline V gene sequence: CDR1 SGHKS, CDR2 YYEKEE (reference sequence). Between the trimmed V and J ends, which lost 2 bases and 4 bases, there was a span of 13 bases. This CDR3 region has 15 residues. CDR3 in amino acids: CASSFRFTGYNEQFF. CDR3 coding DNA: TGTGCCAGCAGCTTTCGCTTTACGGGATACAATGAGCAGTTCTTC.

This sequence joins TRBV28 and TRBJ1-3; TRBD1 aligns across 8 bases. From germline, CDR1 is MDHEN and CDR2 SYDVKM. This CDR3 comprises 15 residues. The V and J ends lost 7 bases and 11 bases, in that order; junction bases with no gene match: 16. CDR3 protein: CASKEGGTGGSAIYF. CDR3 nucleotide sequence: TGTGCCAGCAAAGAGGGCGGGACAGGAGGGTCCGCCATATATTTT.

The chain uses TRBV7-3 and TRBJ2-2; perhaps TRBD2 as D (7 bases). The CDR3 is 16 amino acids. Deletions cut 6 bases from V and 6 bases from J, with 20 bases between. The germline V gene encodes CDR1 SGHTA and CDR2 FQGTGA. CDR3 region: CASSKTGRGQAGELFF. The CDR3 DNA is TGTGCCAGCAGTAAAACAGGGAGGGGCCAAGCCGGGGAGCTGTTTTTT.

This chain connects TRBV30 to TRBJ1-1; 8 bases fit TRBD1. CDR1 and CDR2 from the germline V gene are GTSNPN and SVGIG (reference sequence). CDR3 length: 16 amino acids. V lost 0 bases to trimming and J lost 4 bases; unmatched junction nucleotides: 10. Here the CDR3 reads CAWSVLSGGEGTEAFF. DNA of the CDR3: TGTGCCTGGAGTGTTTTATCAGGGGGCGAGGGCACTGAAGCTTTCTTT.

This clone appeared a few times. This chain's CDR3 is CASSENSGTGRYNEQFF. The DNA of the CDR3 is TGTGCCAGCAGCGAAAACTCGGGGACAGGGCGATACAATGAGCAGTTCTTC. The genes are TRBV7-9 and TRBJ2-1, with 9 bases aligning to TRBD1. Germline CDR1 and CDR2: SEHNR and FQNEAQ (reference sequence). The CDR3 covers 17 residues. Trimming cost V 5 bases and J 4 bases; bases outside gene matches: 12.

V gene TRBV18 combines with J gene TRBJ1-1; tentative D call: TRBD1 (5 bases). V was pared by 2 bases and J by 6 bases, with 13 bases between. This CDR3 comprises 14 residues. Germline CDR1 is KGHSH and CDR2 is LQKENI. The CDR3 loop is CASSPGRWGPEAFF. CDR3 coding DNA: TGTGCCAGCTCACCAGGGCGTTGGGGCCCTGAAGCTTTCTTT.

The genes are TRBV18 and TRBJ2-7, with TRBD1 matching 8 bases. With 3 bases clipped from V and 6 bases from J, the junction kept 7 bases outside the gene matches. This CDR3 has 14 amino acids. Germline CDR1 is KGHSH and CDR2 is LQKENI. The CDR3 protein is CASSPAGQGSEQYF. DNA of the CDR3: TGTGCCAGCTCACCTGCCGGACAGGGTTCCGAGCAGTACTTC.

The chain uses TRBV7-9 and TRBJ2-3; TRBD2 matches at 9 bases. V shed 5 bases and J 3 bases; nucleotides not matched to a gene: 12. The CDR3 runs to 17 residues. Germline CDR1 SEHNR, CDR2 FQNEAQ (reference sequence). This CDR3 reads CASSPTGAGGWTDTQYF. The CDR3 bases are TGTGCCAGCAGCCCCACTGGAGCGGGAGGATGGACAGATACGCAGTATTTT.

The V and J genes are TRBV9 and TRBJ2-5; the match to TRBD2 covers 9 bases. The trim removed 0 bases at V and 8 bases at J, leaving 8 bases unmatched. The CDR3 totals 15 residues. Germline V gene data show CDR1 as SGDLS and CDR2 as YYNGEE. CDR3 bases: TGTGCCAGCAGCGTAGGACTAGCGGCGCGGGAAACCCAGTACTTC. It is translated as CASSVGLAARETQYF.

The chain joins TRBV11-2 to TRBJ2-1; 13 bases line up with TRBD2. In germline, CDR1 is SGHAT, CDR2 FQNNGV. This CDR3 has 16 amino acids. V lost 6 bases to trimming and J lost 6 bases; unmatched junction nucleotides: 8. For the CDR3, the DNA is TGTGCCAGCAGGTCCATTGGACTAGCGGGAGCCAATGAGCAGTTCTTC. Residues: CASRSIGLAGANEQFF.

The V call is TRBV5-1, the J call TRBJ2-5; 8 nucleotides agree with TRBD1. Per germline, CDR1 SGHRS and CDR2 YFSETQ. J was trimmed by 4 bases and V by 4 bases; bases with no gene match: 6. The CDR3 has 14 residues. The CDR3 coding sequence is TGCGCCAGCAGCCAAGGACAGGGAGCAGAGACCCAGTACTTC. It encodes CASSQGQGAETQYF.

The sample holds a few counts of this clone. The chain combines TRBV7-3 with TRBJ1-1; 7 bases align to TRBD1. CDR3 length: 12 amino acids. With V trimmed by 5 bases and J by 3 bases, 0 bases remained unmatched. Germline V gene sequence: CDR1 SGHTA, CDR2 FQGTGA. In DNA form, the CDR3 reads TGTGCCAGCAGCCAGGGGGACACTGAAGCTTTCTTT. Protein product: CASSQGDTEAFF.

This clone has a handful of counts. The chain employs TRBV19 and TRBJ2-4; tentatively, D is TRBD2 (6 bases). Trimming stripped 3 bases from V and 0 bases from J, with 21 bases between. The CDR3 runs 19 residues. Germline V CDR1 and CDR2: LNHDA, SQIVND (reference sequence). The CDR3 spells CASSIGFIRGRSAKNIQYF. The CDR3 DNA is TGTGCCAGTAGTATCGGGTTTATTCGGGGGAGGTCAGCCAAAAACATTCAGTACTTC.

CDR3: CASSRDRGLYEQYF. The CDR3 DNA reads as TGTGCCAGCAGCCGGGACAGGGGGCTCTACGAGCAGTACTTC. The rearrangement uses TRBV6-5 and TRBJ2-7; 12 nucleotides match TRBD1. The CDR3 extends over 14 amino acids. Germline values: CDR1 MNHEY, CDR2 SVGAGI. V lost 6 bases to trimming and J lost 3 bases; unmatched junction nucleotides: 3.